The 28 T cell receptor beta chains reported below all come from one sample, sequenced in a study of T cells in Graves' hyperthyroidism and ophthalmopathy. The CDR3 regions of TCR beta were amplified from RNA transcripts. HTBI primers drove first-round RT-PCR of the TCR CDR3. Each CDR3 protein is one row after TCRdb ran MiXCR on the multiplex PCR reads. The table shows hundreds of thousands of distinct CDR3 sequences, with 13% occurring only once. Source material: blood. These receptors all come from a woman aged 18 to 35 with Graves' hyperthyroidism.

This clonotype was recorded at least ten times. The V gene is TRBV12-3 or TRBV12-4, the J gene TRBJ2-5, with TRBD1 matching 7 bases. Trimming at V came to 5 bases and at J to 3 bases, leaving 0 bases not matched to a gene. The CDR3 length is 12 residues. CDR3 coding DNA: TGTGCCAGCAGTACAGGGGAAGAGACCCAGTACTTC. Translating gives CASSTGEETQYF.

This clonotype was seen repeatedly, ten times or more. The V gene is TRBV11-2, the J gene TRBJ1-5; D unresolved. CDR1 and CDR2 (germline): SGHAT, FQNNGV. Trimming pared 2 bases from V and 5 bases from J, leaving 10 bases between. The CDR3 totals 14 residues. The CDR3, as DNA: TGTGCCAGCAGCTTATCGGACGGATATCAGCCCCAGCATTTT. Residues: CASSLSDGYQPQHF.

The V gene is TRBV18, the J gene TRBJ2-1, with a possible D match to TRBD2 (6 bases). V lost 2 bases and J 1 base, leaving 9 bases between the germline ends. The germline V gene encodes CDR1 KGHSH and CDR2 LQKENI. The CDR3 spans 15 residues. This chain's CDR3 is CASSPGGESYNEQFF. The CDR3 region has the DNA TGTGCCAGCTCACCAGGAGGGGAGTCCTACAATGAGCAGTTCTTC. Full variable domain (outside the CDR3, taken from reference TRBV18 and TRBJ2-1): NAGVMQNPRHLVRRRGQEARLRCSPMKGHSHVYWYRQLPEEGLKFMVYLQKENIIDESGMPKERFSAEFPKEGPSILRIQQVVRGDSAAYFCASSPGGESYNEQFFGPGTRLTVL.

The V call is TRBV9, the J call TRBJ2-4; a weak D match, TRBD2 (7 bases). Trimming shortened V by 0 bases and J by 8 bases, and 15 bases separated the two germline ends. The CDR3 spans 15 residues. CDR1 SGDLS and CDR2 YYNGEE come from the germline V gene. This CDR3 is CASSVVGGALDIQYF. The DNA of the CDR3 is TGTGCCAGCAGCGTAGTTGGGGGGGCTTTGGACATTCAGTACTTC.

This clonotype was seen a few times. The CDR3 DNA follows: TGCGCCAGCAGCTTGACAGGGAGGACTGGGGCCAACGTCCTGACTTTC. This codes for CASSLTGRTGANVLTF. The V and J genes are TRBV5-1 and TRBJ2-6; tentatively, D is TRBD1 or TRBD2 (6 bases each). CDR3 length: 16 residues. Germline lookup yields CDR1 SGHRS and CDR2 YFSETQ. V was cut by 1 base and J by 2 bases, with 10 bases left in between.

The CDR3 region has the DNA TGTGCCAGCAGTTTAGGGGGCGGGAGGGCCGGTGAGCAGTTCTTC. It specifies CASSLGGGRAGEQFF. This chain connects TRBV28 to TRBJ2-1, with 9 positions matching TRBD2. With 2 bases clipped from V and 9 bases from J, the junction kept 8 bases outside the gene matches. CDR1 and CDR2 (germline): MDHEN, SYDVKM. This CDR3 is 15 amino acids long.

This clonotype was seen many times. The J gene is TRBJ1-1, the V gene TRBV30, with 7 bases identical to TRBD1. The V segment lost 2 bases and the J segment 2 bases; nucleotides outside the gene matches: 8. The CDR3 has 15 amino acids. Germline loops: CDR1 GTSNPN, CDR2 SVGIG (reference sequence). DNA for the CDR3: TGTGCCTGGAGTTCTACGACAGGGATTAACACTGAAGCTTTCTTT. It specifies CAWSSTTGINTEAFF.

This clonotype was picked up many times. The CDR3 protein is CASSFGGPGTEAFF. The CDR3, as DNA: TGTGCCAGCAGTTTTGGGGGGCCGGGCACTGAAGCTTTCTTT. The chain employs TRBV12-3 or TRBV12-4 and TRBJ1-1; D might be TRBD1 (6 bases). V was trimmed by 3 bases and J by 4 bases, leaving 12 bases between them. The CDR3 has 14 residues.

This clonotype was detected a few times. V and J are TRBV13 and TRBJ1-4; D is possibly TRBD1 (6 bases). Germline V gives CDR1 PRHDT, CDR2 FYEKMQ (reference sequence). V was shortened by 5 bases and J by 8 bases, with 15 bases between the two germline ends. This CDR3 contains 14 residues. CDR3 in amino acids: CASSRSEGGEKLFF. The CDR3 nucleotides read TGTGCCAGCAGCCGCTCCGAGGGGGGGGAAAAACTGTTTTTT.

This clonotype was seen repeatedly, ten times or more. This chain uses TRBV11-2 with TRBJ1-4; the D is unclear. This CDR3 contains 13 residues. Trimming removed 5 bases at V and 7 bases at J, with 11 bases between. Germline loops: CDR1 SGHAT, CDR2 FQNNGV. For the CDR3, the DNA is TGTGCCAGCAGCCCCGATGCGGGTGAAAAACTGTTTTTT. Encoded protein: CASSPDAGEKLFF.

This clonotype was seen repeatedly, ten times or more. The chain has TRBV14 and TRBJ2-1; no clear D gene. Germline values: CDR1 SGHDN, CDR2 FVKESK. Between the trimmed V and J ends, which lost 3 bases and 2 bases, there was a span of 8 bases. The length of the CDR3 is 14 residues. The CDR3 loop is CASSHGLPYNEQFF. CDR3 in DNA: TGTGCCAGCAGCCACGGGTTGCCCTACAATGAGCAGTTCTTC.

As to this clonotype: A junction end diverges from the germline sequence, so it may reflect a read error. V and J are TRBV5-1 and TRBJ2-7; D is perhaps TRBD1 or TRBD2 (7 bases each). Germline V gives CDR1 SGHRS, CDR2 YFSETQ. The CDR3 runs 13 residues. CDR3 sequence: CACSGTASYEQYF. DNA for the CDR3: TGCGCCTGCAGCGGGACAGCCTCCTACGAGCAGTACTTC.

This clonotype was picked up many times. The rearrangement uses TRBV7-8 and TRBJ1-6, with 8 nucleotides matching TRBD1. Losses at the gene ends were 0 bases for V and 9 bases for J; bases not matched to a gene: 4. Germline CDR1 SGHVS, CDR2 FQNEAQ. The length of the CDR3 is 15 residues. CDR3 region: CASSLAGQVRSPLHF. As DNA, the CDR3 is TGTGCCAGCAGCTTAGCGGGACAGGTCCGTTCACCCCTCCACTTT.

This clonotype was picked up many times. The V and J genes are TRBV6-2 or TRBV6-3 and TRBJ2-2; D possibly corresponds to TRBD2 (5 bases). V lost 5 bases, J lost 0 bases, and 10 bases lay in between. There are 15 residues in the CDR3. CDR1 is MNHEY, CDR2 SVGEGT, per germline. This CDR3 reads CASSGGLTNTGELFF. The CDR3 bases are TGTGCCAGCAGTGGAGGATTAACGAACACCGGGGAGCTGTTTTTT.

In this sample, this clonotype turned up many times. The V gene is TRBV11-1, the J gene TRBJ2-3; TRBD2 is a possible D gene (7 bases). The CDR3 contains 14 residues. Germline V lookup: CDR1 SGHAT, CDR2 FQDESV (reference sequence). Trimming took off 6 bases at V and 4 bases at J, with 14 bases between the two ends. In nucleotides, the CDR3 is TGTGCCAGCAGAACCCGGGGGGCCCCAGATACGCAGTATTTT. This sequence encodes CASRTRGAPDTQYF.

This clonotype showed up many times. The chain couples TRBV6-1 to TRBJ2-2; D ambiguous. The V gene's germline CDR1 is MNHNS and CDR2 SASEGT. CDR3 length equals 13 residues. Between the trimmed V and J ends, which lost 2 bases and 6 bases, there was a span of 7 bases. CDR3 nucleotides: TGTGCCAGCAGTGAAATGCGTCCCGGGGAGCTGTTTTTT. Translating it yields CASSEMRPGELFF.

There are many counts of this clonotype. The CDR3 nucleotides are TGTGCCAGAGGTTGGACTAAGGATGAGCAGTTCTTC. Protein product: CARGWTKDEQFF. V usage is TRBV10-3 and J usage is TRBJ2-1, with D perhaps TRBD2 (6 bases). Germline V lookup: CDR1 ENHRY, CDR2 SYGVKD. Trimming cost V 10 bases and J 8 bases, with 15 bases left between them. The length of the CDR3 is 12 residues.

Concerning this clonotype itself: Just one base apart from a much larger clone, this may be a read error. The V gene is TRBV7-3, the J gene TRBJ1-6, with 8 nucleotides matching TRBD1. After removal of 5 bases from V and 8 bases from J, the junction contained 8 bases not matched to a gene. The CDR3 spans 15 residues. Germline CDR1 SGHTA, CDR2 FQGTGA. CDR3 protein: CASSPQGARHSPLHF. The DNA of the CDR3 is TGTGCCAGCAGCCCTCAGGGGGCCAGGCATTCACCCCTCCACTTT.

This CDR3 is CASSQDGSAGTDTQYF. The CDR3 DNA follows: TGCGCCAGCAGCCAAGATGGCAGCGCAGGCACAGATACGCAGTATTTT. The chain carries TRBV4-1 and TRBJ2-3; unclear D gene. Germline V gene lookup returns CDR1 MGHRA and CDR2 YSYEKL. Trimming took off 0 bases at V and 1 base at J, with 11 bases between the two ends. This CDR3 has 16 amino acids.

This clonotype was observed at least ten times. V usage is TRBV6-1 and J usage is TRBJ1-1; TRBD1 might be the D (5 bases). Trimming took 4 bases from V and 8 from J, leaving 20 bases between them. Germline V gives CDR1 MNHNS, CDR2 SASEGT. This CDR3 contains 15 residues. The CDR3 bases are TGTGCCAGCAGTGCGAGGGGCGCTGATCGGGCAGAAGCTTTCTTT. Encoded protein: CASSARGADRAEAFF.

This clonotype has ten or more counts. In nucleotides, the CDR3 is TGTGCCAGCAGCCGCGACCTCCCGATGAGGGGTGAAGCTTTCTTT. Amino acids: CASSRDLPMRGEAFF. The chain combines TRBV7-2 with TRBJ1-1, with D possibly TRBD1 on 5 matching bases. CDR3 size: 15 residues. V lost 5 bases, J lost 7 bases, and 20 bases lay in between. Germline V gene lookup returns CDR1 SGHTA and CDR2 FQGNSA.

This clonotype was observed at least ten times. The chain employs TRBV5-5 and TRBJ2-3; the D gene is possibly TRBD2 (5 bases). Deletions cut 6 bases from V and 2 bases from J, with 19 bases between. The CDR3 covers 16 residues. CDR1 is SGHKS, CDR2 YYEKEE, per germline (reference sequence). Written as DNA, the CDR3 is TGTGCCAGCACTCCCTGGCCGGACTCGTCCACAGATACGCAGTATTTT. Its translation is CASTPWPDSSTDTQYF. Combining the CDR3 with reference TRBV5-5 and TRBJ2-3 gives the whole variable domain DAGVTQSPTHLIKTRGQQVTLRCSPISGHKSVSWYQQVLGQGPQFIFQYYEKEERGRGNFPDRFSARQFPNYSSELNVNALLLGDSALYLCASTPWPDSSTDTQYFGPGTRLTVL.

This clonotype was seen repeatedly, ten times or more. This chain connects TRBV6-2 or TRBV6-3 to TRBJ1-1, with unresolved D. The germline V gene has CDR1 MNHEY and CDR2 SVGEGT. The V end was cut by 6 bases, the J end by 4 bases, with 12 bases between. The CDR3 runs to 13 residues. The CDR3 nucleotides are TGTGCCAGCAGCGTGGCTGGGGTCACTGAAGCTTTCTTT. This gives the protein CASSVAGVTEAFF.

In this sample, this clonotype turned up many times. V and J are TRBV18 and TRBJ2-5; 10 bases map to TRBD2. CDR1 KGHSH and CDR2 LQKENI come from the germline V gene. Trimming took 3 bases from V and 4 from J; bases not matched to a gene: 11. CDR3 length: 17 residues. CDR3 nucleotide sequence: TGTGCCAGCTCACCCGGTCGAGCGGGAGGGCCAGGAGAGACCCAGTACTTC. It yields the protein CASSPGRAGGPGETQYF.

This clonotype came up a few times. The chain is built from TRBV27 and TRBJ1-3; tentative D call: TRBD1 (5 bases). CDR1 and CDR2 (germline): MNHEY, SMNVEV (reference sequence). The V and J ends lost 6 bases and 4 bases respectively, with 16 bases between them. The CDR3 is made up of 15 amino acids. CDR3 sequence reads: CASSPGQGVGNTIYF. The CDR3 region has the DNA TGTGCCAGCAGCCCTGGGCAGGGAGTAGGAAACACCATATATTTT.

The rearrangement uses TRBV7-9 and TRBJ1-5, with D unclear. CDR3 length: 17 residues. Germline CDR1 SEHNR, CDR2 FQNEAQ (reference sequence). V lost 5 bases and J lost 1, with 18 bases in between. CDR3 DNA: TGTGCCAGCAGCCAATTTGGTCTATTATTAAGCAATCAGCCCCAGCATTTT. This translates into CASSQFGLLLSNQPQHF.

At least ten counts were recorded for this clonotype. V and J are TRBV7-9 and TRBJ2-7; no clear D. Germline V gene data show CDR1 as SEHNR and CDR2 as FQNEAQ (reference sequence). The V end was cut by 1 base, the J end by 2 bases, with 9 bases between. The CDR3 sequence is 14 residues long. The CDR3 is CASSLGYGTYEQYF. CDR3 nucleotides: TGTGCCAGCAGCTTAGGGTACGGCACCTACGAGCAGTACTTC.

This clonotype was counted ten times or more. The chain uses TRBV6-1 and TRBJ2-1; the match to TRBD1 covers 9 bases. The length of the CDR3 is 15 residues. The V segment lost 6 bases and the J segment 4 bases; nucleotides outside the gene matches: 7. CDR1 MNHNS and CDR2 SASEGT come from the germline V gene. CDR3 coding DNA: TGTGCCAGCAGGGCCCCCGGGACAGGGTACAATGAGCAGTTCTTC. Its translation: CASRAPGTGYNEQFF.